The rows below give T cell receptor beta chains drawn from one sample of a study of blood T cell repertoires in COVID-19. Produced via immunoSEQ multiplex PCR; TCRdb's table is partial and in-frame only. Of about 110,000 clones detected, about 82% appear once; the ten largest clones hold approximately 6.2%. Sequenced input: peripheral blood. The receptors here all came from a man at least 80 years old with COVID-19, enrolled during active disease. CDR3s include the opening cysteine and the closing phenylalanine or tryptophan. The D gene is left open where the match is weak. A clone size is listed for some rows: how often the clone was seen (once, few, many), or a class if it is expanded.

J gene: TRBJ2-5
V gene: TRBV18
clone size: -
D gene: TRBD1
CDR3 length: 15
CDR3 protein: CASSPSQGVQETQYF
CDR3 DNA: TGTGCCAGCTCACCTTCACAGGGGGTACAAGAGACCCAGTACTTC

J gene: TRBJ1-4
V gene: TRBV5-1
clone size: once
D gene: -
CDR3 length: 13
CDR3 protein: CASSLDPGEELFF
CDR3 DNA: TGCGCCAGCAGCTTGGATCCGGGGGAGGAACTGTTTTTT

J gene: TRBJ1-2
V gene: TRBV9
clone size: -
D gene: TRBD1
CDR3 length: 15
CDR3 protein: CASSVEGGGGYGYTF
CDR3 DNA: TGTGCCAGCAGCGTAGAAGGAGGGGGCGGCTATGGCTACACCTTC

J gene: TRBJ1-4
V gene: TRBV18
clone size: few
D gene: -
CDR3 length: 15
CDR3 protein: CASSPRGGTNEKLFF
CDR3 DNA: TGTGCCAGCTCACCACGGGGGGGGACTAATGAAAAACTGTTTTTT

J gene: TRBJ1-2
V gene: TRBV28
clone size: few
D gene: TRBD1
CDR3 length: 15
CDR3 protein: CASRTGTGGIYGYTF
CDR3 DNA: TGTGCCAGCAGGACGGGGACAGGGGGAATTTATGGCTACACCTTC

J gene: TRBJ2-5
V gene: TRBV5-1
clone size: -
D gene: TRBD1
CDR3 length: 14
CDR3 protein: CASSPGDRAETQYF
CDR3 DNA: TGCGCCAGCAGCCCGGGGGACAGGGCAGAGACCCAGTACTTC

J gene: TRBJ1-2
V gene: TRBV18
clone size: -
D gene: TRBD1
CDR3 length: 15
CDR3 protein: CASSPPGQGNNGYTF
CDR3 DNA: TGTGCCAGCTCACCACCTGGACAGGGAAATAATGGCTACACCTTC

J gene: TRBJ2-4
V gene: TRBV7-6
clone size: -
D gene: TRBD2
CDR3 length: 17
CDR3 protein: CASSLESSGRRGNIQYF
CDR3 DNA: TGTGCCAGCAGCTTGGAGTCTAGCGGGAGAAGAGGGAACATTCAGTACTTC

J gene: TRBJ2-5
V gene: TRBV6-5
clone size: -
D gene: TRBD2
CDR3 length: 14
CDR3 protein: CASGLAGTQGTQYF
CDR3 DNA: TGTGCCAGCGGGCTAGCGGGGACCCAAGGGACCCAGTACTTC

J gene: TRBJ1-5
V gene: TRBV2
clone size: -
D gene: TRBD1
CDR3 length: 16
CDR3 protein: CASSPYRTGVGQPQHF
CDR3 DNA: TGTGCCAGCAGTCCATATCGGACAGGGGTTGGTCAGCCCCAGCATTTT

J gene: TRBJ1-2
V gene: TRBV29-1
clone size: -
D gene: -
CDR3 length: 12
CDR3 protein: CSVGGELYGYTF
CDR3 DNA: TGCAGCGTTGGTGGGGAGTTATATGGCTACACCTTC

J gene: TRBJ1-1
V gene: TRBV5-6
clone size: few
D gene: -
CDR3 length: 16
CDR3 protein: CASSWGVLSGYTEAFF
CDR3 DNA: TGTGCCAGCAGCTGGGGGGTTTTATCGGGTTACACTGAAGCTTTCTTT

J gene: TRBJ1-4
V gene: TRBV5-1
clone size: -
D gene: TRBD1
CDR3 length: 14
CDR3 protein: CASSLDRGNEKLFF
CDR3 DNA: TGCGCCAGCAGCTTGGACAGGGGGAATGAAAAACTGTTTTTT

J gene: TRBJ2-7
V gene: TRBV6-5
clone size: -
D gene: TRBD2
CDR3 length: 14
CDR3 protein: CASSRTSGRGEQYF
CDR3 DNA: TGTGCCAGCAGTCGGACTAGCGGGAGAGGCGAGCAGTACTTC

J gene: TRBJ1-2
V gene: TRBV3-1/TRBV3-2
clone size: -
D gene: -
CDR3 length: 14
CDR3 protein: CASSQGGEGRGYTF
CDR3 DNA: TGTGCCAGCAGCCAGGGGGGGGAAGGACGTGGCTACACCTTC

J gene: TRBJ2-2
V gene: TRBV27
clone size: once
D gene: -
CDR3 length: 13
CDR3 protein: CASSLTGTGELFF
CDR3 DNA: TGTGCCAGCAGCCTGACTGGTACCGGGGAGCTGTTTTTT

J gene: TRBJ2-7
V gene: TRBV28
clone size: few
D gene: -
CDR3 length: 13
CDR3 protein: CASSITDMREQYF
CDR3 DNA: TGTGCCAGCAGTATAACGGACATGAGGGAGCAGTACTTC